Listed here is a single T cell receptor (beta chain). Its specificity is unknown. This entry is derived from a study of T-cell memory formation after mild COVID-19. For the study at large: Largely donor-specific sequence clusters came from a couple of donors. Findings of the study overall: Memory from before infection featured some responding clones, which suggests cross-reactive memory joined. Contracting clones from day 15 to 85 had balanced CD4/CD8; later expanders favoured CD4+.

The CDR3 has 13 residues. V lost 7 bases, J lost 0 bases, and 12 bases lay in between. The germline V gene has CDR1 GTSNPN and CDR2 SVGIG (reference sequence). After 5'RACE with constant-segment primers, TCR alpha and TCR beta cDNA libraries carrying sample barcodes and UMIs were obtained. Each CDR3 protein gets one entry after TCRdb re-called the 5' RACE reads with MiXCR. This sample carries 400,000 to 500,000 distinct CDR3 sequences, roughly 24% of them seen once, and the ten largest clones take 7% to 9.5%. Sequenced input: PBMCs or a T cell subset sorted from them (not recorded which). The chain couples TRBV30 to TRBJ1-1; D unresolved. This receptor was taken from an adult woman who had mild COVID-19 (a few samples of this study predate the infection). Cell type and time point are not known. The CDR3 DNA follows: TGTGCCTACAAGGGCCCTCTGAACACTGAAGCTTTCTTT. As protein: CAYKGPLNTEAFF.